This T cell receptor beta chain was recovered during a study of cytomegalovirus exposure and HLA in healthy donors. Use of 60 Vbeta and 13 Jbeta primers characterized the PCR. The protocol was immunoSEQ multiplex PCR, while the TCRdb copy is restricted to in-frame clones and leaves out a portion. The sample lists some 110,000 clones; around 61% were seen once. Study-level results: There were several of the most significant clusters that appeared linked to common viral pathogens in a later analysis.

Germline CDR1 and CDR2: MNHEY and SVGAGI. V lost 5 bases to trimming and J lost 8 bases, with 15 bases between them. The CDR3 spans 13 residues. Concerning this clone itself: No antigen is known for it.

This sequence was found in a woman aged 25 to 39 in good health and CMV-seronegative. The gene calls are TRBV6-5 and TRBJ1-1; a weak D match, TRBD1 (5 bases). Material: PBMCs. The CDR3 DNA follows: TGTGCCAGCAGTAGACGACAGCCGAGCGAAGCTTTCTTT. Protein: CASSRRQPSEAFF.